Included here is one T cell receptor beta chain sequence, with context. Trimming took 3 bases from V and 9 from J; bases not matched to a gene: 7. The CDR3 has 15 residues. Germline V gene sequence: CDR1 SGHRS, CDR2 YFSETQ. TCRdb's copy holds only in-frame clones and misses some; the assay was immunoSEQ multiplex PCR. Of 150,000 to 200,000 clones detected, over 80% appear once; the ten largest clones hold roughly 13%. These data originate in a study of blood T cell repertoires in COVID-19. The V gene is TRBV5-1, the J gene TRBJ2-1; 12 bases match TRBD2. The origin of this receptor is a woman aged 55-70 years who had recovered from COVID-19. The material sequenced was PBMCs or T cells enriched from blood (not recorded which). CDR3 coding DNA: TGCGCCAGCAGCTCTGATCCGGGACTAGCGGGTGAGCAGTTCTTC. It codes for CASSSDPGLAGEQFF.